This TCR beta chain was recorded in a study of blood T cell repertoires in COVID-19. At the level of the study: Sites in the United States, Italy and Spain provided acute and convalescent COVID-19 samples. In each case, the material was cDNA or gDNA derived from T cells, B-cell-depleted T cells, or PBMCs.

Authors' data handling: Cell counts per sample came from amplifying reference gene primers. Sequenced by immunoSEQ multiplex PCR; TCRdb stores in-frame clones only, minus some. The D gene and trimming were derived from the DNA, and the V and J assignments and clone size from that table. The sample contains approximately 100,000 clones, 80% to 90% of which appear only once. The source of this sequence is a woman older than 75 with acute or convalescent COVID-19. Material for sequencing was peripheral blood.

The CDR3 sequence: CAISNRDTGIQYF. The CDR3 DNA reads TGTGCCATCAGCAACCGGGACACCGGCATTCAGTACTTC. V usage is TRBV10-3 and J usage is TRBJ2-4; tentatively, D is TRBD1 (6 bases). Germline V gene lookup returns CDR1 ENHRY and CDR2 SYGVKD. The length of the CDR3 is 13 residues. V lost 6 bases and J 9 bases, leaving 15 bases between the germline ends.